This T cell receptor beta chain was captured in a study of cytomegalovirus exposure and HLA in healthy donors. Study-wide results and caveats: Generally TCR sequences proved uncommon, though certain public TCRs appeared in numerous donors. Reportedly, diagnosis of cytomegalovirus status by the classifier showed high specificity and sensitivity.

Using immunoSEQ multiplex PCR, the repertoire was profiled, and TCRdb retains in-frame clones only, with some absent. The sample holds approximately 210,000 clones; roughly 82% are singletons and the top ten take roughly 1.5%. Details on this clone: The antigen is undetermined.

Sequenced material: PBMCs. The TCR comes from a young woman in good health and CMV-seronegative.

Written as DNA, the CDR3 is TGCGCCAGCAGCCGGGAGAGCAGGAGCTCCTACAATGAGCAGTTCTTC. Protein product: CASSRESRSSYNEQFF. The rearrangement uses TRBV5-1 and TRBJ2-1, with D tentatively TRBD2 (6 bases). Looked up from germline, CDR1 is SGHRS and CDR2 is YFSETQ. Trimming left V 4 bases short and J 0 bases short, with 14 bases between. The length of the CDR3 is 16 residues.